This T cell receptor (beta chain) came from a study of cytotoxic CD8 clonotypes in ibrutinib-treated CLL (dated by TCRdb to the early 2020s). As for the study more broadly: In this cohort, around 15 patients were treatment-naive and about ten were relapsed/refractory, while 17 to 18 had unmutated IGHV. Partial responses were observed in roughly 25 patients and complete responses in 2; after a median follow-up of 68 months, remission was maintained in 14 patients and progression was observed in around twelve. Every remission and progressive disease sample was obtained while ibrutinib was still being received by the patients. Cryopreserved peripheral blood mononuclear cells were obtained before treatment, at response, and at either sustained remission or disease progression. Response samples were obtained after a median of around eleven months of treatment, with a range of roughly 6 to 40 months. On average, each sample had roughly 230,000 productive templates and more than 85,000 productive rearrangements. Longitudinal samples were obtainable from 26 of the 86 participants in the trial. General conclusions and limits of the study: Sustained-remission and progressing patients did not have matched sampling times, and lymph node repertoires were not examined. An increase in clonality was observed at ibrutinib response, with clonality remaining stable during sustained remission and falling back toward baseline at progression. Public clonotypes were found to be uncommon and were observed to contract or remain stable during treatment; the increase in clonality was shown to reflect expansion of private clonotypes at ibrutinib response. At baseline, clonality was higher than in age-matched healthy donors and showed a strong correlation with circulating CD8+ T-cell counts.

V is shortened by 0 bases, J by 7 bases, and the region joining them spans 13 bases. From its cysteine to its phenylalanine, the CDR3 spans 16 amino acids. Only the CDR3 DNA is retained, 48 bases long and in frame from the first base. Reading the germline V gene gives CDR1 SGHTA and CDR2 FQGTGA. This clone was recorded a few times. Its antigen remains undetermined. Base qualities are not provided; no much larger clone lies one nucleotide away. On a MiSeq, deep resolution sequencing aimed for a depth between 1 in 1 million and 1 in 200,000 T cells, with each clonotype covered approximately 9.8x on average. The immunoSEQ hsTCRB Kit was used to generate TCR beta libraries. Per the original workflow: The data were analyzed with ImmunoSEQ Analyzer and ImmunoSEQ Data Assistant, and V, D and J gene assignments followed IMGT definitions. Clonality, which ranges from 0 to 1, was calculated by subtracting the normalized Shannon entropy of productive rearrangement frequencies from one. Only overrepresented clonotypes making up at least 0.05% of each patient's repertoire were included in the public clonotype analysis. Some twelve repertoires from age-matched healthy donors, obtained from immuneACCESS, served as clonality controls. TCRdb took over this immuneACCESS table, retaining in-frame rearrangements with V and J assigned. Such tables are incomplete; in checked studies, under half of the missing clones stem from an unresolved V gene, and the remainder is unexplained. The DNA gave D and trimming, while V, J and clone size come from that table. For this sample the table gives roughly 47,000 clones, of which around half were detected only once. Approximately 30% of the sample is held by the ten biggest clonotypes.

The sample's time point label, in plain terms: approximately eleven months on ibrutinib. For TCR beta library preparation, approximately 2 micrograms of genomic DNA was extracted from cryopreserved PBMCs. High-throughput TCR beta sequencing was performed on longitudinal blood samples from CLL patients receiving ibrutinib monotherapy. The patients took part in an open-label, single-center phase 2 trial of ibrutinib monotherapy. The sequence was obtained from a human donor with chronic lymphocytic leukemia. The chain was built from TRBV7-3 and TRBJ1-6; the best D guess is TRBD1, with 6 bases matching. Here the sequenced sample was PBMCs, taken after 12 months of ibrutinib treatment. The CDR3 region reads CASSLTGGISNSPLHF. The DNA sequence is TGTGCCAGCAGCTTAACAGGGGGAATAAGCAATTCACCCCTCCACTTT.